This passage covers 11 T cell receptor beta chains from one sample sequenced in a study of T-cell reconstitution after alpha-beta-depleted transplantation in children. During its preparation, the TCRbeta library received unique molecular identifiers. TCRdb fed the PCR reads into MiXCR, producing one record per CDR3 protein. The top ten hold about 2.1% of the sample, which has approximately 500,000 distinct CDR3 sequences, roughly a tenth seen once. The material sequenced was PBMCs, taken before TCRalphabeta/CD19-depleted stem cell transplant. These receptors all stem from a child between 2 and 9 years old with inherited bone marrow failure, due to receive a stem cell transplant.

This clonotype came up many times. The chain combines TRBV5-1 with TRBJ2-6, with D uncertain. The CDR3 spans 15 residues. V lost 2 bases to trimming and J lost 4 bases, with 10 bases between them. From germline, CDR1 is SGHRS and CDR2 YFSETQ. This CDR3 is CASSFTPMGANVLTF. In DNA form, the CDR3 reads TGCGCCAGCAGCTTTACCCCGATGGGGGCCAACGTCCTGACTTTC.

Notes on this clonotype: A read error may be the cause here, since a much bigger clone is one base away. This chain links TRBV10-3 with TRBJ2-1; 7 bases map to TRBD2. J gave up 8 bases and V 5 bases, and 12 bases lay outside the gene matches. CDR3 length: 15 residues. Germline CDR1 and CDR2: ENHRY and SYGVKD. CDR3 coding DNA: TGTGCCATCAGTCGGGAGGCGGGAGCGGTCGATGAGCAGTTCTTC. Its protein is CAISREAGAVDEQFF.

This clonotype was seen only a few times. The V call is TRBV23-1, the J call TRBJ2-7, with no clear D. TRBV23-1 is filed as an ORF, its function uncertain. The CDR3 contains 14 residues. The V and J ends lost 2 bases and 2 bases respectively, with 10 bases between them. Here the CDR3 DNA reads TGCGCCAGCAGTCAAAGACACAGTCCCTACGAGCAGTACTTC. Protein: CASSQRHSPYEQYF.

This clonotype was picked up many times. The V gene is TRBV25-1, the J gene TRBJ2-4; the D is unclear. This CDR3 spans 15 amino acids. The germline gives CDR1 MGHDK, CDR2 SYGVNS. V was pared by 0 bases and J by 3 bases, with 9 bases between. The CDR3 DNA is TGTGCCAGCAGTGAATATGGCAGCTACAAAAACATTCAGTACTTC. Protein sequence: CASSEYGSYKNIQYF.

This clonotype was observed many times. The V call is TRBV7-2, the J call TRBJ2-1; 8 bases fit TRBD2. CDR1 and CDR2 (germline): SGHTA, FQGNSA. After removal of 8 bases from V and 8 bases from J, the junction contained 11 bases not matched to a gene. This CDR3 comprises 14 residues. In nucleotides, the CDR3 is TGTGCCAGCGAGTTCACCGGGACTAGGGATGAGCAGTTCTTC. Translation gives CASEFTGTRDEQFF.

This clonotype was seen repeatedly, ten times or more. The chain couples TRBV3-1 to TRBJ2-7; 9 bases align to TRBD1. The CDR3 extends over 14 amino acids. CDR1 and CDR2 (germline): LGHDT, YNNKEL (reference sequence). V dropped 1 base and J dropped 5; count of bases not matched to a gene: 3. The CDR3 spells CASSQAQGAHEQYF. In nucleotides, the CDR3 is TGTGCCAGCAGCCAAGCACAGGGGGCGCACGAGCAGTACTTC.

This clonotype appeared a few times. V and J are TRBV27 and TRBJ2-7, with 8 bases that match TRBD2. Germline assignment: CDR1 MNHEY and CDR2 SMNVEV (reference sequence). The V and J ends lost 6 bases and 5 bases, in that order; junction bases with no gene match: 6. This CDR3 has 13 amino acids. CDR3 region: CASRAGVLDEQYF. CDR3 nucleotides: TGTGCCAGCAGAGCGGGAGTCCTGGACGAGCAGTACTTC.

The sample holds a few counts of this clonotype. The V gene is TRBV12-3 or TRBV12-4, the J gene TRBJ1-1; D is uncertain. The CDR3 sequence is 14 residues long. Deletions cut 6 bases from V and 1 base from J, with 12 bases between. The CDR3 loop reads CASSRPSWNTEAFF. For the CDR3, the DNA is TGTGCCAGCAGCCGCCCGTCGTGGAACACTGAAGCTTTCTTT.

This clonotype was seen ten or more times. The chain uses TRBV29-1 and TRBJ2-7; D is possibly TRBD1 (5 bases). The CDR3 runs 12 residues. The V gene's germline CDR1 is SQVTM and CDR2 ANQGSEA. Trimming took off 0 bases at V and 4 bases at J, with 7 bases between the two ends. CDR3 sequence reads: CSVEDREYEQYF. CDR3 coding DNA: TGCAGCGTTGAAGACAGGGAATACGAGCAGTACTTC.

The chain employs TRBV7-8 and TRBJ2-7; no clear D. CDR1 and CDR2 from the germline V gene are SGHVS and FQNEAQ. V gave up 1 base and J gave up 2 bases, with 12 bases separating them. The CDR3 runs 15 residues. Here the CDR3 reads CASSLGPARAYEQYF. The CDR3 DNA follows: TGTGCCAGCAGCTTAGGTCCTGCACGAGCCTACGAGCAGTACTTC. Complete variable domain (other parts from reference TRBV7-8 and TRBJ2-7): GAGVSQSPRYKVAKRGQDVALRCDPISGHVSLFWYQQALGQGPEFLTYFQNEAQLDKSGLPSDRFFAERPEGSVSTLKIQRTQQEDSAVYLCASSLGPARAYEQYFGPGTRLTVT.

A note on this clonotype: A much larger clone lies a single base off, so this may be a read error. CDR3 DNA: TGTGCCGCCAGCAGGAAGGGACCCGATACGCAGTATTTT. Residues: CAASRKGPDTQYF. The chain couples TRBV15 to TRBJ2-3; D might be TRBD1 or TRBD2, each matching 5 bases. CDR3 length equals 13 residues. Per the germline V gene, CDR1 is LNHNV and CDR2 is YYDKDF (reference sequence).